This T cell receptor (beta chain) was sequenced during a study of blood T cell repertoires in COVID-19. Study overall: The origin of the acute and convalescent COVID-19 samples was the United States, Italy and Spain.

The CDR3 spans 13 residues. The J segment lost 2 bases and the V segment lost 6 bases, leaving 4 bases of the junction unmatched. In germline, CDR1 is SNHLY, CDR2 FYNNEI. Authors' analysis steps: Reference gene primers were amplified, and this amplification served to estimate nucleated cell counts. Libraries were prepared by immunoSEQ multiplex PCR; TCRdb keeps only in-frame clonotypes and omits some of them. D and trimming were read from the DNA, whereas the V and J calls and clone size are those reported in that table. This table has about 68,000 clones, 80% to 95% appearing once. What was sequenced was peripheral blood. V and J are TRBV2 and TRBJ2-7; 7 nucleotides align to TRBD1. The receptor comes from a man aged 45-65 years with COVID-19, enrolled during active disease. The CDR3 loop reads CASSRDRAYEQYF. The CDR3 DNA is TGTGCCAGCAGCCGGGACAGAGCCTACGAGCAGTACTTC.